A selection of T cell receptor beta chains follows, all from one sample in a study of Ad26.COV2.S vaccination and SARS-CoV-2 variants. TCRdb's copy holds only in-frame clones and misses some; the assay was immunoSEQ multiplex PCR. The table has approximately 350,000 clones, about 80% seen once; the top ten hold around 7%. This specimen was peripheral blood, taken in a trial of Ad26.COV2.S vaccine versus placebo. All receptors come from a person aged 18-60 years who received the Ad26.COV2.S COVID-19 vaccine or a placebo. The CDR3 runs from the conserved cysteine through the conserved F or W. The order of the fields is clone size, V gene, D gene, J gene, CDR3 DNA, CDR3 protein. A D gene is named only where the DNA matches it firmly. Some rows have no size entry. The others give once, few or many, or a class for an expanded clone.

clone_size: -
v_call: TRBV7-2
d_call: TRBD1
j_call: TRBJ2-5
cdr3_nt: TGTGCCAGCAGCCAGGGACAGGGGAGGGAGACCCAGTACTTC
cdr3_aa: CASSQGQGRETQYF

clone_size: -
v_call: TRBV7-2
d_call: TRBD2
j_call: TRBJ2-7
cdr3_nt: TGTGCCAGCAGCTTAATGGGCAGCGGGGGGGCCTACGAGCAGTACTTC
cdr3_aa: CASSLMGSGGAYEQYF

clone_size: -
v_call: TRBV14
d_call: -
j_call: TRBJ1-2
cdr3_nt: TGTGCCAGCAGCCAAAAGAAATCAGCCCCGAACTACTATGGCTACACCTTC
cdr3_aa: CASSQKKSAPNYYGYTF

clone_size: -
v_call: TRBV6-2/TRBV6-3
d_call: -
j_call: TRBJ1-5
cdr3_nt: TGTGCCAGCAGCCGAACAGGTGCAGGTTGGCCCCAGCATTTT
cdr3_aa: CASSRTGAGWPQHF

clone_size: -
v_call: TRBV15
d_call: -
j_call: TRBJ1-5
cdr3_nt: TGTGCCACCAGCAGAGCAGGGCAGAGTCAGCCCCAGCATTTT
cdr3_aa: CATSRAGQSQPQHF

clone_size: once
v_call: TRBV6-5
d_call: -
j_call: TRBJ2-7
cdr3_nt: TGTGCCAGCAGTTACTCCTATGGGGTTGTCGCCTACGAGCAGTACTTC
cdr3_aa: CASSYSYGVVAYEQYF

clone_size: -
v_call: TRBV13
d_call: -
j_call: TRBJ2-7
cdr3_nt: TGTGCCAGCAGCCTCCGGACACACCAAACCTACGAGCAGTACTTC
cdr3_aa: CASSLRTHQTYEQYF

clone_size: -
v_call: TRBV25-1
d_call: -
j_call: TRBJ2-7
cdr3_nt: TGTGCCAGCGGTCGAACTTCCTACGAGCAGTACTTC
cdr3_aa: CASGRTSYEQYF

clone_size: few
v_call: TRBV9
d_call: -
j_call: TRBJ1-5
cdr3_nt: TGTGCCAGCAGCGCCGACAGCAATCAGCCCCAGCATTTT
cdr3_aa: CASSADSNQPQHF

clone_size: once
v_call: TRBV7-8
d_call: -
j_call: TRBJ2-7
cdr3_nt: TGTGCCAGCAGCTTAGAGCCGGTCACCGAGCAGTACTTC
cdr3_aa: CASSLEPVTEQYF

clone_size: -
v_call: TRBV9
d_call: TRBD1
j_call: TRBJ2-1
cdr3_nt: TGTGCCAGCAGCGTGGATTACAGGGGGAGTTACAATGAGCAGTTCTTC
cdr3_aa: CASSVDYRGSYNEQFF

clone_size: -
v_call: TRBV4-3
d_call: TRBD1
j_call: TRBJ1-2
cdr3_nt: TGCGCCAGCAGCCAAACAGGGGGCAGAGGCTACACCTTC
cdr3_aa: CASSQTGGRGYTF

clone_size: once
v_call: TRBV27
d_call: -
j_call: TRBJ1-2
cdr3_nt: TGTGCCAGCAGTTACCAAGGGAGCTCTGGCTACACCTTC
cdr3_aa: CASSYQGSSGYTF

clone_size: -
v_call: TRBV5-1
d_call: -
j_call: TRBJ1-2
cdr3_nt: TGCGCCAGCAGCTTGGTTACAGATCCTAACTATGGCTACACCTTC
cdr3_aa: CASSLVTDPNYGYTF

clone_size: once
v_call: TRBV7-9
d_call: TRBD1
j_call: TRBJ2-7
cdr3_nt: TGTGCCAGCAGCTTAAGGTTCGGGACAGGGTCCTACGAGCAGTACTTC
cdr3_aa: CASSLRFGTGSYEQYF

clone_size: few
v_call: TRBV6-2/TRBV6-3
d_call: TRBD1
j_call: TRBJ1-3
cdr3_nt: TGTGCCAGCAGTCGGCCAGGGACAGGTGGAAACACCATATATTTT
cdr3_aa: CASSRPGTGGNTIYF

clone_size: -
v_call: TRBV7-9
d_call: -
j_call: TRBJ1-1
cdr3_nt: TGTGCCAGCTCCGGGCTCACTGAAGCTTTCTTT
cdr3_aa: CASSGLTEAFF

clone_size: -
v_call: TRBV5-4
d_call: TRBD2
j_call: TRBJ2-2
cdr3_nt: TGTGCCAGCAGCTCCGGGACTAGCGGGGCGGTTAACACCGGGGAGCTGTTTTTT
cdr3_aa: CASSSGTSGAVNTGELFF

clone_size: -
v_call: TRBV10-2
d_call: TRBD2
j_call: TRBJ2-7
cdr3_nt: TGCGCCAGCAGGGATAGCGGGAGGGGCTACGAGCAGTACTTC
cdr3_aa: CASRDSGRGYEQYF

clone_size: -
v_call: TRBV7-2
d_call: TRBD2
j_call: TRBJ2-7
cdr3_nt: TGTGCCAGCACCCGGACTAGCGGGTCTGCCTACGAGCAGTACTTC
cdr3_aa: CASTRTSGSAYEQYF

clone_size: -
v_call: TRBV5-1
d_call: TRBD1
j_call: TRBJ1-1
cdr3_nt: TGCGCCAGCAGCTTGGAGGCCTGGGGTCTGGGGACAGGGGCCCCAAGAGGCACTGAAGCTTTCTTT
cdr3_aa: CASSLEAWGLGTGAPRGTEAFF

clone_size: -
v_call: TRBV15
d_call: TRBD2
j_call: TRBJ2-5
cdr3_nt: TGTGCCACCAGCAGAGATACTAGCGGCCAAGAGACCCAGTACTTC
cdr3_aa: CATSRDTSGQETQYF

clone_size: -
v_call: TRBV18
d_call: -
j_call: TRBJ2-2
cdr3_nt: TGTGCCAGCTCACCAAATTCGGACACGAGCACCGGGGAGCTGTTTTTT
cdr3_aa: CASSPNSDTSTGELFF

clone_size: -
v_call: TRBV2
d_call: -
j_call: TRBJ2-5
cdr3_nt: TGTGCCAGCAGCGCACCTCTGGGTCAAGAGACCCAGTACTTC
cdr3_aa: CASSAPLGQETQYF

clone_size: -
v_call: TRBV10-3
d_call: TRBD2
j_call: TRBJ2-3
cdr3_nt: TGTGCCATCCGCATGGGGGAGGGCCGAAGTTCAGATACGCAGTATTTT
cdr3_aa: CAIRMGEGRSSDTQYF

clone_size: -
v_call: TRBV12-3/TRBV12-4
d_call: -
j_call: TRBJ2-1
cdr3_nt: TGTGCCAGCACCCTAGGAGGGGGGGGGTATTTCTTC
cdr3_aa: CASTLGGGGYFF

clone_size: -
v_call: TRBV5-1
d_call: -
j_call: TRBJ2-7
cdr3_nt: TGCGCCAGCAGCTCGTACCCCGGCCTGACGACGTATCAGTACTTC
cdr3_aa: CASSSYPGLTTYQYF

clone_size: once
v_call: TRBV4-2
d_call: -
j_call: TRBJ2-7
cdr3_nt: TGTGCCAGCAGCCCCTCGCAGGGAGAAGCCTCCTACGAGCAGTACTTC
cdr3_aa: CASSPSQGEASYEQYF